This T cell receptor (beta chain) originates from a study of blood T cell repertoires in COVID-19. Study-level background: Sites in the United States, Italy and Spain provided acute and convalescent COVID-19 samples. PBMCs, B-cell-depleted T cells, or T cells provided the cDNA or gDNA that made up the material.

In the authors' methods: Counts of nucleated cells, estimated from reference gene primer amplification, were obtained. Measured with immunoSEQ multiplex PCR; TCRdb has only the in-frame clones, and not every one. V and J calls and clone size are given by that table; D and trimming were obtained from the DNA. The repertoire holds about 190,000 clones, with approximately 90% as singletons. V lost 0 bases and J 7 bases, leaving 18 bases between the germline ends. The CDR3 covers 16 residues. Germline V gene sequence: CDR1 MNHEY, CDR2 SVGAGI. The genes are TRBV6-5 and TRBJ1-2, with D maybe TRBD1 (6 bases). The sequence derives from a man aged 30-40 years with acute or convalescent COVID-19. The sequencing input was peripheral blood. CDR3 amino acids: CASSYSLGAGAGGYTF. The CDR3 region has the DNA TGTGCCAGCAGTTACTCGCTCGGCGCGGGGGCAGGTGGCTACACCTTC.